This T cell receptor beta chain was documented in a study of long-term antiretroviral therapy in people with HIV. The study, taken as a whole, reports: ART preceded a rise in diversity that nonetheless stayed lower than in transplant donor controls. Clonotypes expanded prior to ART showed repertoire dominance at all sampled time points.

The germline CDR1 and CDR2 sequences are SGHNT and YENEEA. CDR3 length: 13 amino acids. V dropped 5 bases and J dropped 3 bases, with 8 bases sitting between them. Every participant with HIV received treatment in the United States. In each sample, about 0.95-11 million cryopreserved PBMC were present before DNA extraction. At survey level, the immunoSEQ assay was run in its v3.0 version. Generated by immunoSEQ multiplex PCR, the TCRdb table keeps only in-frame clones and is missing some. The profile shows about 24,000 clones, around 81% of them singletons. In this sample, this clone turned up once. Its antigen is currently unknown.

The specimen was unsorted PBMCs, collected at the start of antiretroviral therapy, before treatment. This chain uses TRBV11-3 with TRBJ2-1; D gene uncertain. The source is a woman aged 18-35 years with HIV. In DNA, the CDR3 is TGTGCCAGCAGCCTCACTCGCTACAATGAGCAGTTCTTC. It translates to CASSLTRYNEQFF.